This T cell receptor (beta chain) was profiled in a study of shared clonotypes between healthy human individuals. Germline values: CDR1 MNHEY, CDR2 SVGAGI. The V end lost 6 bases, the J end lost 4 bases, and 9 bases lay between the germline ends. The CDR3 consists of 12 residues. About this clone itself: Its antigen is as yet unknown.

Study-wide results and limits: Among non-shared clonotypes, generation probabilities were lower than among those shared by all four donors. About 5.2% was the fraction of naive CD4 clonotypes found shared across several donors. The study's rarefaction showed incomplete sorted-subset sequencing despite large depth.

Each replicate PCR on the sorted subsets used roughly 200 ng DNA (approximately 27,000 T cell genomes). Assay: immunoSEQ multiplex PCR; the TCRdb copy retains only in-frame clones and omits some. This sample has some 2,000,000 clones, with approximately 94% found just once. The source is a man between 18 and 29 years old in good health. The chain links TRBV6-5 to TRBJ1-2; no clear D. Sequenced sample: naive CD4+ T cells sorted from blood. Subset meaning: CD45RA+ positively selected. CDR3 in amino acids: CASRTGSYGYTF. CDR3 nucleotides: TGTGCCAGCAGGACCGGGAGCTATGGCTACACCTTC.